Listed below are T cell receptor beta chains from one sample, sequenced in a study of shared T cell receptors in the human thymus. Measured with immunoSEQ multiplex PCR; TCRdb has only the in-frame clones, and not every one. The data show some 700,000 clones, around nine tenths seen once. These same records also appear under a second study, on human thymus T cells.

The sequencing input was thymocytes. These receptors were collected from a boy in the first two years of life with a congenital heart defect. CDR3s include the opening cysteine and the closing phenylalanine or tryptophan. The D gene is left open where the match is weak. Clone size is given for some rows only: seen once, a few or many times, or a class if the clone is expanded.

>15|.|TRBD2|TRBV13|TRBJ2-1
TGTGCCAGCGAGACTAGCGGTGGTTCTAGCAATGAGCAGTTCTTC
CASETSGGSSNEQFF
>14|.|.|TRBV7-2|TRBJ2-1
TGTGCCAGCAGCTTAGGCCTAGGGGCCGGTGAGCAGTTCTTC
CASSLGLGAGEQFF
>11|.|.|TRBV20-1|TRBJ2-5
TGCAGTGCAAGCTACGAGGAGACCCAGTACTTC
CSASYEETQYF
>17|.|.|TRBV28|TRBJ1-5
TGTGCCAGCAGAGAACCTCTACGGGGAGTGAGCAATCAGCCCCAGCATTTT
CASREPLRGVSNQPQHF
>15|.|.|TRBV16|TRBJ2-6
TGTGCCAGCAGCCATATGGCCTCTGGGGCCAACGTCCTGACTTTC
CASSHMASGANVLTF
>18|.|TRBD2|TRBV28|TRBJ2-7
TGTGCCAGCAGTCACTCGGGACTAGCGGGAGAGTGCTCCTACGAGCAGTACTTC
CASSHSGLAGECSYEQYF
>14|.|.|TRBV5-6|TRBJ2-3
TGTGCCAGCAGCCCGCGGGATTCCACAGATACGCAGTATTTT
CASSPRDSTDTQYF
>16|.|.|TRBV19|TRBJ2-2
TGTGCCAGTAGCTCGCTTACAGGGGGGGACACCGGGGAGCTGTTTTTT
CASSSLTGGDTGELFF
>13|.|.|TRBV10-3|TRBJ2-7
TGTGCCATCACACCAGGGATTTGGTACGAGCAGTACTTC
CAITPGIWYEQYF
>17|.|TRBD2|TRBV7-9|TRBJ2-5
TGTGCCAGCAGCTCCCGGACTAGCGGAGATATCCGGGAGACCCAGTACTTC
CASSSRTSGDIRETQYF
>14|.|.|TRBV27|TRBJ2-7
TGTGCCAGCAGCCAGGGGGACTTGCCCTACGAGCAGTACTTC
CASSQGDLPYEQYF
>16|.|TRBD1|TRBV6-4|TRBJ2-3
TGTGCCAGCAGTGACGGGGGACAGGGACCCACAGATACGCAGTATTTT
CASSDGGQGPTDTQYF
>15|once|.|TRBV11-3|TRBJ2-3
TGTGCCAGCAGCTTGGGAGCGGCTAGCACAGATACGCAGTATTTT
CASSLGAASTDTQYF
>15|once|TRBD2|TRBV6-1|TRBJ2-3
TGTGCCAGCATGATTGGCGCGGGAGACACAGATACGCAGTATTTT
CASMIGAGDTDTQYF
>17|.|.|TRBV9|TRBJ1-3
TGTGCCAGCAGCGTAACCGCCGGGTCCCGAAAGGGGAACACCATATATTTT
CASSVTAGSRKGNTIYF
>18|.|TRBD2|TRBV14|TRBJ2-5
TGTGCCAGCAGCCCGGGACTAGCGGGAGGGCCGGGGCAAGAGACCCAGTACTTC
CASSPGLAGGPGQETQYF
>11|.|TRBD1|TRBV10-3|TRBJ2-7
TGTGCCATCAGAGACAGGGACGAGCAGTACTTC
CAIRDRDEQYF
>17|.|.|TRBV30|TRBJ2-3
TGTGCCTGGAGTGTACTAGGACCCACACGTATGGCAGATACGCAGTATTTT
CAWSVLGPTRMADTQYF
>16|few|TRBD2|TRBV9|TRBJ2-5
TGTGCCAGCAGACGAGGGACTAGCGGGCACCAAGAGACCCAGTACTTC
CASRRGTSGHQETQYF